The 20 T cell receptor beta chains below were found in one sample sequenced in a study of Tregs in tolerant kidney transplant recipients. Data came from immunoSEQ multiplex PCR; TCRdb stores just in-frame clones and leaves some out. Of roughly 66,000 clones detected, 92% appear once; the ten largest clones hold about a tenth. The sample consisted of CD8+ T cells from blood, taken before the transplant. The receptors stem from a human donor who received a combined kidney and bone marrow transplant.

The V call is TRBV7-3, the J call TRBJ2-3, with D possibly TRBD1 on 6 matching bases. Germline lookup yields CDR1 SGHTA and CDR2 FQGTGA. The V and J ends lost 3 bases and 6 bases respectively, with 16 bases between them. CDR3 length: 15 residues. As DNA, the CDR3 is TGTGCCAGCAGCTTCGGACAGACCCCAAGGGATACGCAGTATTTT. Its translation: CASSFGQTPRDTQYF. The variable domain in full, with the rest retrieved from reference TRBV7-3 and TRBJ2-3, is GAGVSQTPSNKVTEKGKYVELRCDPISGHTALYWYRQSLGQGPEFLIYFQGTGAADDSGLPNDRFFAVRPEGSVSTLKIQRTERGDSAVYLCASSFGQTPRDTQYFGPGTRLTVL.

The chain links TRBV28 to TRBJ2-3, with TRBD2 matching 11 bases. With V trimmed by 7 bases and J by 7 bases, 10 bases remained unmatched. The CDR3 contains 15 residues. Germline V CDR1 and CDR2: MDHEN, SYDVKM. CDR3 nucleotides: TGTGCCAGCACCCCTGTAGCGGGGGGGCTTCATACGCAGTATTTT. Translated, it gives CASTPVAGGLHTQYF.

The J gene is TRBJ2-1, the V gene TRBV9; 10 bases line up with TRBD2. Unmatched junction bases numbered 4, after V lost 4 bases and J lost 6 bases. Germline V CDR1 and CDR2: SGDLS, YYNGEE. This CDR3 contains 14 residues. In DNA, the CDR3 is TGTGCCAGCAGCCTAGCGGGGGTGGGCAATGAGCAGTTCTTC. It yields the protein CASSLAGVGNEQFF. The full variable domain, its missing parts supplied by reference TRBV9 and TRBJ2-1, is DSGVTQTPKHLITATGQRVTLRCSPRSGDLSVYWYQQSLDQGLQFLIQYYNGEERAKGNILERFSAQQFPDLHSELNLSSLELGDSALYFCASSLAGVGNEQFFGPGTRLTVL.

The chain has TRBV2 and TRBJ1-2; 8 nucleotides line up with TRBD1. CDR1 is SNHLY and CDR2 is FYNNEI in the germline V gene. J gave up 3 bases and V 6 bases, and 9 bases lay outside the gene matches. The CDR3 consists of 15 residues. This chain's CDR3 is CASRATQGAYYGYTF. The CDR3 coding sequence is TGTGCCAGCAGAGCTACTCAGGGGGCATACTATGGCTACACCTTC. Looking up the rest from reference TRBV2 and TRBJ1-2 gives the full variable domain: EPEVTQTPSHQVTQMGQEVILRCVPISNHLYFYWYRQILGQKVEFLVSFYNNEISEKSEIFDDQFSVERPDGSNFTLKIRSTKLEDSAMYFCASRATQGAYYGYTFGSGTRLTVV.

The chain joins TRBV4-1 to TRBJ2-5; TRBD2 aligns across 9 bases. There are 14 residues in the CDR3. V shed 5 bases, J shed 5 bases, and the junction held 6 bases outside the gene matches. Looked up from germline, CDR1 is MGHRA and CDR2 is YSYEKL. CDR3 nucleotide sequence: TGCGCCAGCAGCTATAGCGGGGGAGCGGAGACCCAGTACTTC. Residues: CASSYSGGAETQYF.

The CDR3 DNA is TGTGCCAGTAGTATCGACAGGGGGATAGATGGCTACACCTTC. It specifies CASSIDRGIDGYTF. The gene calls are TRBV19 and TRBJ1-2; 9 bases line up with TRBD1. CDR1 LNHDA and CDR2 SQIVND come from the germline V gene (reference sequence). V was pared by 3 bases and J by 6 bases, with 5 bases of the junction left unmatched. The CDR3 length is 14 residues. The full variable domain, with the rest looked up from reference TRBV19 and TRBJ1-2, is DGGITQSPKYLFRKEGQNVTLSCEQNLNHDAMYWYRQDPGQGLRLIYYSQIVNDFQKGDIAEGYSVSREKKESFPLTVTSAQKNPTAFYLCASSIDRGIDGYTFGSGTRLTVV.

The chain employs TRBV6-5 and TRBJ1-4; D remains ambiguous. The germline V and J ends were trimmed by 4 bases and 2 bases, with 11 bases remaining between them. CDR1 MNHEY and CDR2 SVGAGI come from the germline V gene. The length of the CDR3 is 15 residues. Here the CDR3 reads CASSLGGGTNEKLFF. The CDR3 DNA follows: TGTGCCAGCAGTTTAGGAGGTGGGACTAATGAAAAACTGTTTTTT.

DNA of the CDR3: TGCGCCAGCAGCCAAGATTACAGCCTATCTAGCACAGATACGCAGTATTTT. Protein sequence: CASSQDYSLSSTDTQYF. The chain couples TRBV4-1 to TRBJ2-3; D gene ambiguous. Germline lookup yields CDR1 MGHRA and CDR2 YSYEKL. Trimming removed 0 bases at V and 0 bases at J, with 13 bases between. This CDR3 is built from 17 residues.

V and J are TRBV27 and TRBJ2-5, with D perhaps matching TRBD2 (5 bases). This CDR3 region has 15 residues. Trimming took 4 bases from V and 2 from J, leaving 14 bases between them. CDR1 and CDR2 from the germline V gene are MNHEY and SMNVEV (reference sequence). In DNA form, the CDR3 reads TGTGCCAGCAGTTCCGGGGTTAGAATTCAAGAGACCCAGTACTTC. Its protein is CASSSGVRIQETQYF.

V usage is TRBV4-1 and J usage is TRBJ2-7; no firm D call. The germline CDR1 and CDR2 sequences are MGHRA and YSYEKL. The CDR3 extends over 14 amino acids. The V and J ends lost 0 bases and 1 base respectively, with 7 bases between them. CDR3 amino acids: CASSQDNQSYEQYF. The CDR3 bases are TGCGCCAGCAGCCAAGATAACCAGTCCTACGAGCAGTACTTC.

The rearrangement uses TRBV9 and TRBJ2-3; 7 positions agree with TRBD2. This CDR3 contains 15 residues. The ends lost 4 bases at V and 0 bases at J; junction bases unmatched: 5. Looked up from germline, CDR1 is SGDLS and CDR2 is YYNGEE. CDR3 in amino acids: CASSSGTTSTDTQYF. The CDR3 DNA is TGTGCCAGCAGCTCCGGGACTACCAGCACAGATACGCAGTATTTT.

This clone has just one count. The V and J genes are TRBV7-9 and TRBJ2-2, with TRBD2 as a possible D gene (6 bases). Trimming took 3 bases from V and 4 from J, leaving 12 bases between them. CDR3 length: 15 amino acids. Germline assignment: CDR1 SEHNR and CDR2 FQNEAQ (reference sequence). The CDR3 DNA reads as TGTGCCAGCAGCTTGGGGGGTCTTGTCACCGGGGAGCTGTTTTTT. It translates to CASSLGGLVTGELFF.

This clone was counted once. J is TRBJ1-5 and V is TRBV19, with D maybe TRBD1 (5 bases). V was shortened by 1 base and J by 0 bases, with 22 bases between the two germline ends. This CDR3 region has 20 residues. Germline V CDR1 and CDR2: LNHDA, SQIVND (reference sequence). In DNA, the CDR3 is TGTGCCAGTAGTATAGGCGCAGGGTCCTTCTCTACCAATAGCAATCAGCCCCAGCATTTT. This codes for CASSIGAGSFSTNSNQPQHF.

V and J are TRBV5-1 and TRBJ1-1, with D possibly being TRBD1 (5 bases). There are 15 residues in the CDR3. Germline CDR1 is SGHRS and CDR2 is YFSETQ. Trimming stripped 5 bases from V and 6 bases from J, with 20 bases between. The CDR3 loop reads CASSSYDTAGAEAFF. The CDR3 nucleotides are TGCGCCAGCAGTTCCTATGACACAGCGGGGGCTGAAGCTTTCTTT.

This rearrangement joins TRBV7-6 to TRBJ2-3; 10 positions match TRBD1. J lost 4 bases, V lost 6 bases, and 7 bases had no gene match. From germline, CDR1 is SGHVS and CDR2 FNYEAQ. This CDR3 comprises 15 residues. CDR3 nucleotide sequence: TGTGCCAGCAGACAGACAGGGGGCGGGCCAGATACGCAGTATTTT. It yields the protein CASRQTGGGPDTQYF. The complete variable domain, with remaining parts taken from reference TRBV7-6 and TRBJ2-3, reads GAGVSQSPRYKVTKRGQDVALRCDPISGHVSLYWYRQALGQGPEFLTYFNYEAQQDKSGLPNDRFSAERPEGSISTLTIQRTEQRDSAMYRCASRQTGGGPDTQYFGPGTRLTVL.

The CDR3 is CASSPGTSGNNEQFF. Here the CDR3 DNA reads TGTGCCAGCAGCCCCGGGACTAGCGGCAACAATGAGCAGTTCTTC. V usage is TRBV6-1 and J usage is TRBJ2-1, with 11 bases aligning to TRBD2. The CDR3 covers 15 residues. Germline lookup yields CDR1 MNHNS and CDR2 SASEGT. The V gene end was trimmed by 6 bases and the J gene end by 5 bases; junction bases not matched to a gene: 6.

The chain carries TRBV14 and TRBJ2-7; 7 nucleotides align to TRBD1. J lost 3 bases, V lost 8 bases, and 10 bases had no gene match. Germline loops: CDR1 SGHDN, CDR2 FVKESK. This CDR3 comprises 14 residues. The CDR3 nucleotides are TGTGCCAGCTCAGAGGGGGCGTCTTACTACGAGCAGTACTTC. This codes for CASSEGASYYEQYF. Complete variable domain (other parts from reference TRBV14 and TRBJ2-7): EAGVTQFPSHSVIEKGQTVTLRCDPISGHDNLYWYRRVMGKEIKFLLHFVKESKQDESGMPNNRFLAERTGGTYSTLKVQPAELEDSGVYFCASSEGASYYEQYFGPGTRLTVT.

This sequence joins TRBV27 and TRBJ1-1; D not resolved. V was shortened by 9 bases and J by 7 bases, with 12 bases between the two germline ends. The germline V gene has CDR1 MNHEY and CDR2 SMNVEV (reference sequence). The CDR3 extends over 11 amino acids. The CDR3 region is CASNLGSEAFF. Here the CDR3 DNA reads TGTGCCAGTAACTTAGGGAGTGAAGCTTTCTTT.

V and J are TRBV15 and TRBJ1-5, with 7 nucleotides matching TRBD1. CDR3 size: 14 residues. After removal of 5 bases from V and 5 bases from J, the junction contained 6 bases not matched to a gene. Looked up from germline, CDR1 is LNHNV and CDR2 is YYDKDF (reference sequence). CDR3 nucleotide sequence: TGTGCCACCAGCGGACAGGTAACACATCAGCCCCAGCATTTT. As protein: CATSGQVTHQPQHF.

The genes are TRBV6-5 and TRBJ2-1, with D unresolved. The CDR3 is made up of 11 amino acids. From germline, CDR1 is MNHEY and CDR2 SVGAGI. Trimming removed 5 bases from V and 4 bases from J, with 3 bases in between. The CDR3 region is CASSQYNEQFF. In DNA, the CDR3 is TGTGCCAGCAGTCAGTACAATGAGCAGTTCTTC.